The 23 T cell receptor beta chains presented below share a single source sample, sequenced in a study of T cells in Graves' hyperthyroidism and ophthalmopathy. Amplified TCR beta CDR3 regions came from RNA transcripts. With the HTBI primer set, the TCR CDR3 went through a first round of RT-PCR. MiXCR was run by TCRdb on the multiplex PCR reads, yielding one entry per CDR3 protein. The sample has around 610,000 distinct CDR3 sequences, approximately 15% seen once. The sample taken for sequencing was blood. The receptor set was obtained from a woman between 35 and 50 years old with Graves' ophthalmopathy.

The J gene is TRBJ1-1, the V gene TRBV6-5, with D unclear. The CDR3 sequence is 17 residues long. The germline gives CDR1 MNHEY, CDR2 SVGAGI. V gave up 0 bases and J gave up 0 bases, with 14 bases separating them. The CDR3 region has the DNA TGTGCCAGCAGTTACTCGGCACCTCCAAATTTGAACACTGAAGCTTTCTTT. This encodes CASSYSAPPNLNTEAFF.

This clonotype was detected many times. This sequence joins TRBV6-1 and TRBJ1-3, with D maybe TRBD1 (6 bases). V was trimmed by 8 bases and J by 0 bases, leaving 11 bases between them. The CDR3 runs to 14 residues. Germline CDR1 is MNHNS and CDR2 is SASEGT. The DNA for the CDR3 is TGTGCCAGCCGAGACAGGCTCTCTGGAAACACCATATATTTT. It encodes CASRDRLSGNTIYF.

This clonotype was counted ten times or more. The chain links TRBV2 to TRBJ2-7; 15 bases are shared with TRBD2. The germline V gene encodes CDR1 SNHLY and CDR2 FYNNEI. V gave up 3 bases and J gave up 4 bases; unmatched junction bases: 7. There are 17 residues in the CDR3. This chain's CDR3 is CASSDLGLAGGEYEQYF. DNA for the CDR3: TGTGCCAGCAGTGACTTGGGACTAGCGGGAGGAGAGTACGAGCAGTACTTC. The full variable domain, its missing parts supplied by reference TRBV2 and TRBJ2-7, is EPEVTQTPSHQVTQMGQEVILRCVPISNHLYFYWYRQILGQKVEFLVSFYNNEISEKSEIFDDQFSVERPDGSNFTLKIRSTKLEDSAMYFCASSDLGLAGGEYEQYFGPGTRLTVT.

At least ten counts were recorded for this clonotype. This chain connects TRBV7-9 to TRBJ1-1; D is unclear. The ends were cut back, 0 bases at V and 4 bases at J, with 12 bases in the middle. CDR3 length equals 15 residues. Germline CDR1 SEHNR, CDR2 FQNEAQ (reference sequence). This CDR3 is CASSLAGRRVTEAFF. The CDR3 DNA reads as TGTGCCAGCAGCTTAGCGGGCAGGCGGGTCACTGAAGCTTTCTTT.

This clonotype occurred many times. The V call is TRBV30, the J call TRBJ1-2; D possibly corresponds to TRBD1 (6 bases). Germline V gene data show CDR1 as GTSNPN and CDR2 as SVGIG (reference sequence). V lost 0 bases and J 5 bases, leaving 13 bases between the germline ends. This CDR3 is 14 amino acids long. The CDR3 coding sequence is TGTGCCTGGAGTGTCCCCGGAACAGGGTATGGCTACACCTTC. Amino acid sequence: CAWSVPGTGYGYTF.

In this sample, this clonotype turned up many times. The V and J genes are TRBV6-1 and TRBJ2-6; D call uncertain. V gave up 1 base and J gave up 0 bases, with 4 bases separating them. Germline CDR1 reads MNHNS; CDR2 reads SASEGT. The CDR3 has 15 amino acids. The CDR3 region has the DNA TGTGCCAGCAGTGAAGGGGGCTCTGGGGCCAACGTCCTGACTTTC. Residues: CASSEGGSGANVLTF.

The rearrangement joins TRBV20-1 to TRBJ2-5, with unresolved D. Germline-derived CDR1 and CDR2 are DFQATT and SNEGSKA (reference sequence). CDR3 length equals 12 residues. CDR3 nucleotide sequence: TGCAGGGCTTATCAATCCCAAGAGACCCAGTACTTC. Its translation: CRAYQSQETQYF.

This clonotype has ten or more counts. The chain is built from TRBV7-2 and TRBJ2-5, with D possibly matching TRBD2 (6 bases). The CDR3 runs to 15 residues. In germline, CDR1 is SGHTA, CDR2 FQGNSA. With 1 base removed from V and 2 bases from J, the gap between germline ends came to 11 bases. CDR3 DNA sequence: TGTGCCAGCAGCTTAGGTGGAGGGATGCAAGAGACCCAGTACTTC. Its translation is CASSLGGGMQETQYF.

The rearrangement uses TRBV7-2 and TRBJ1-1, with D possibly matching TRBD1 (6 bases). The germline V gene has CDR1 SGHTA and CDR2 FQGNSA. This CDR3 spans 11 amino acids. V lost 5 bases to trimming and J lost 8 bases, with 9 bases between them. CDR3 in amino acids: CASSKDSEAFF. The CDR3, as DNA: TGTGCCAGCAGCAAGGACAGCGAAGCTTTCTTT.

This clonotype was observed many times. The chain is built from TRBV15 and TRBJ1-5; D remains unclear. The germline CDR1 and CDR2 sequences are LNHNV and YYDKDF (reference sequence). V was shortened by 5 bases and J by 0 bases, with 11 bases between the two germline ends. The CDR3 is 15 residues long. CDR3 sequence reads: CATSPERNSNQPQHF. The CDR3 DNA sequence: TGTGCCACCAGCCCGGAACGGAATAGCAATCAGCCCCAGCATTTT.

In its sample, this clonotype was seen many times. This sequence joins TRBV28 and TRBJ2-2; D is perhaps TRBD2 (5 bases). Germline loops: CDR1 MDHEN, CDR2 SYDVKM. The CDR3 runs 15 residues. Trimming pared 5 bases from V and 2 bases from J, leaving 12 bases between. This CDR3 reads CASSHTRANTGELFF. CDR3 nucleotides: TGTGCCAGCAGTCACACTAGGGCCAACACCGGGGAGCTGTTTTTT.

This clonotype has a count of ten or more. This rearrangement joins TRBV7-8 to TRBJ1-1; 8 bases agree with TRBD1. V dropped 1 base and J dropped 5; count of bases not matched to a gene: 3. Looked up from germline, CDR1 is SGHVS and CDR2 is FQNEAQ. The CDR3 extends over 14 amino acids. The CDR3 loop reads CASSLVGQATEAFF. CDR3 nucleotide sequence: TGTGCCAGCAGCTTAGTGGGACAGGCGACTGAAGCTTTCTTT. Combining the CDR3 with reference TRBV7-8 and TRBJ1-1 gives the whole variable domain GAGVSQSPRYKVAKRGQDVALRCDPISGHVSLFWYQQALGQGPEFLTYFQNEAQLDKSGLPSDRFFAERPEGSVSTLKIQRTQQEDSAVYLCASSLVGQATEAFFGQGTRLTVV.

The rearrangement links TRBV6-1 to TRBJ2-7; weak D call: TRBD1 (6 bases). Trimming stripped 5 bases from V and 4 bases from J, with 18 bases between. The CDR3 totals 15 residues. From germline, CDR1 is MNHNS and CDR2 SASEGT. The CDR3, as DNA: TGTGCCAGCAGTCCTCAGGGGCTTGGTTTGTACGAGCAGTACTTC. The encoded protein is CASSPQGLGLYEQYF.

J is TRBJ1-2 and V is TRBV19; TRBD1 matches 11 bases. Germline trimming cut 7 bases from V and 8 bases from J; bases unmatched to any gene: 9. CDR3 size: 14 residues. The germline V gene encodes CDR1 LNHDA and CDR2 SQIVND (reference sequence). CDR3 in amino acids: CASTKDRGQGGYTF. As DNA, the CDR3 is TGTGCCAGTACCAAGGACAGGGGGCAGGGAGGCTACACCTTC.

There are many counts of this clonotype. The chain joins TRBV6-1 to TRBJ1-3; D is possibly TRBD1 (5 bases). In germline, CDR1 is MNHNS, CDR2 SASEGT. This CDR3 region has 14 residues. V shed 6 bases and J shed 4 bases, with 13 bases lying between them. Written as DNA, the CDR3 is TGTGCCAGCAGAGACGGGGGGTCCGGAAACACCATATATTTT. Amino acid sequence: CASRDGGSGNTIYF.

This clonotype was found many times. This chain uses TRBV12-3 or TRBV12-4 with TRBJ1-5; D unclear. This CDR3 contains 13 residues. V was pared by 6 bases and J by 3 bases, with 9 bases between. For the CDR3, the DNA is TGTGCCAGCAGCTTTACGACCAATCAGCCCCAGCATTTT. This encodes CASSFTTNQPQHF.

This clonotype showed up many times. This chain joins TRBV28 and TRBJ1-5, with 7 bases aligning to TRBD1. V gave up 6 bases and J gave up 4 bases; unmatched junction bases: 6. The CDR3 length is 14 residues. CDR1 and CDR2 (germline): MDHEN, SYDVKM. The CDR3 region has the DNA TGTGCCAGCAGACTCGGACAGGCGAATCAGCCCCAGCATTTT. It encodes CASRLGQANQPQHF.

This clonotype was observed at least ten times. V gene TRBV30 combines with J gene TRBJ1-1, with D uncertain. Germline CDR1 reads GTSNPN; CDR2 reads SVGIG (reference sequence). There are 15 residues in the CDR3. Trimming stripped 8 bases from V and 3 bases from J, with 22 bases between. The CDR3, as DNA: TGTGCCAGACCCCGGGTCTCCCCTGGGGACACTGAAGCTTTCTTT. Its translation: CARPRVSPGDTEAFF.

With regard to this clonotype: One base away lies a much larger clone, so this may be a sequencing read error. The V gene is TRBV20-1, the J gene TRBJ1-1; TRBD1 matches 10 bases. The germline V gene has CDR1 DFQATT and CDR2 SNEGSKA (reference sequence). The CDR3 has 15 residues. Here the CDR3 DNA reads TGCAGTGCTAGGACGACAGGGGGCCGTGACACTGGAGCTTTCTTT. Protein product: CSARTTGGRDTGAFF.

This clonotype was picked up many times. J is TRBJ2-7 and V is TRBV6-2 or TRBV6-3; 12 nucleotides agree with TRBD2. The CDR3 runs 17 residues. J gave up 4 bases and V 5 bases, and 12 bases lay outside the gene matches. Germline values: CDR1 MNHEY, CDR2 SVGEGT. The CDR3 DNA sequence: TGTGCCAGCAGTAGGGCCCGGACTAGCGGGATGACTTACGAGCAGTACTTC. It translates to CASSRARTSGMTYEQYF.

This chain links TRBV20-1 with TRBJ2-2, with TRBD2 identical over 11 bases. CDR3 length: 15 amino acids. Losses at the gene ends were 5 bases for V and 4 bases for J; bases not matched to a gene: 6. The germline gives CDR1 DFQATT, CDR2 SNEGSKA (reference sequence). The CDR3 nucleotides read TGCAGTGCTCATAGCGGGAGGGCCGGCACCGGGGAGCTGTTTTTT. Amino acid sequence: CSAHSGRAGTGELFF.

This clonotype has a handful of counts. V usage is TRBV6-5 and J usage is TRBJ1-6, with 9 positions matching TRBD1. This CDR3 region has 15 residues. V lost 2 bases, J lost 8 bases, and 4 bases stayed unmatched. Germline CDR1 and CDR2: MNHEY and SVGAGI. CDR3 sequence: CASSYTRQGDSPLHF. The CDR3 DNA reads TGTGCCAGCAGTTACACGAGACAGGGGGATTCACCCCTCCACTTT.

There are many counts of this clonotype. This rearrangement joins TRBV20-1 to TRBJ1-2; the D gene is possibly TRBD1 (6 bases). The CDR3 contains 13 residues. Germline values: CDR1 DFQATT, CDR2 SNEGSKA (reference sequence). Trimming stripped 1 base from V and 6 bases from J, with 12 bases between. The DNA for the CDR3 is TGCAGTGCTAGAGGAGGGGGGGGGGATGGCTACACCTTC. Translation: CSARGGGGDGYTF.